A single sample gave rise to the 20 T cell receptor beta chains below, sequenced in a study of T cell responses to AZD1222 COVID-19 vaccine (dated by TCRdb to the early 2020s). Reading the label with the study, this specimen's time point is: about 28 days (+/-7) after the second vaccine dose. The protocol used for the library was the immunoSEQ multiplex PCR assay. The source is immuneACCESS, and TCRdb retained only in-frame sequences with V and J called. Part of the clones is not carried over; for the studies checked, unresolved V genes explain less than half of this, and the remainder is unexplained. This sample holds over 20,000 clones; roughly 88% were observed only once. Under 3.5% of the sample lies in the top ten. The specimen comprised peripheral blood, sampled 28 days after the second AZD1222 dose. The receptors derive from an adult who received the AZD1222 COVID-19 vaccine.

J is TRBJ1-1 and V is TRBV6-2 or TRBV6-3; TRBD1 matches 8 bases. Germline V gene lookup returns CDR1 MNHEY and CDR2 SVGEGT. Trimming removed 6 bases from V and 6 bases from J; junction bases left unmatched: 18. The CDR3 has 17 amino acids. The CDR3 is CASSQDRVQRGGAEAFF. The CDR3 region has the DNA TGTGCCAGCAGCCAGGACAGGGTCCAACGTGGCGGCGCTGAAGCTTTCTTT.

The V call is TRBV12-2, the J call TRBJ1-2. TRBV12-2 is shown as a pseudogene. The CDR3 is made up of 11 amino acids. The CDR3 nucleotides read TGTGCAAGTCGCTTAGTCTTTGGCTACACCTTC. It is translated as CASRLVFGYTF.

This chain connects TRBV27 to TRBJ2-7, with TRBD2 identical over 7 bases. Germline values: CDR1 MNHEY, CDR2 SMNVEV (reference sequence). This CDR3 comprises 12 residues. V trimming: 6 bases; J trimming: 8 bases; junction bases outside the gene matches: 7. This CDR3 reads CASRGGGHKQYF. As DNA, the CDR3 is TGTGCCAGCAGGGGGGGAGGGCACAAGCAGTACTTC.

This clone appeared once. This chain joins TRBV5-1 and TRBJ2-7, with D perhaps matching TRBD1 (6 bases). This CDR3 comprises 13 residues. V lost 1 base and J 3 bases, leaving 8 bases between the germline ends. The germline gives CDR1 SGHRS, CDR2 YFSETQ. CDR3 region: CASSLRTDYEQYF. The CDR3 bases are TGCGCCAGCAGCTTGCGGACAGACTACGAGCAGTACTTC.

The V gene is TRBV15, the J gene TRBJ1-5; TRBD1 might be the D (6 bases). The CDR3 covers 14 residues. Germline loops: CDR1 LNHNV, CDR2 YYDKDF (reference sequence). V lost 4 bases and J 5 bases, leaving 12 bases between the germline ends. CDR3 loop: CATSIRQAYQPQHF. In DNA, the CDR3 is TGTGCCACCAGCATCAGACAGGCATATCAGCCCCAGCATTTT. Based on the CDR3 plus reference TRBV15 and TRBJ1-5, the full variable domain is DAMVIQNPRYQVTQFGKPVTLSCSQTLNHNVMYWYQQKSSQAPKLLFHYYDKDFNNEADTPDNFQSRRPNTSFCFLDIRSPGLGDTAMYLCATSIRQAYQPQHFGDGTRLSIL.

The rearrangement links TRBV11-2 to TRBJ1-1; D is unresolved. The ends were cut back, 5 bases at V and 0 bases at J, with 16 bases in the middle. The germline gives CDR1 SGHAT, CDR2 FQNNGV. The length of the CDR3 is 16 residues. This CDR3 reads CASSPFTDPLNTEAFF. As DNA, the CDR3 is TGTGCCAGCAGCCCCTTCACGGATCCCTTGAACACTGAAGCTTTCTTT.

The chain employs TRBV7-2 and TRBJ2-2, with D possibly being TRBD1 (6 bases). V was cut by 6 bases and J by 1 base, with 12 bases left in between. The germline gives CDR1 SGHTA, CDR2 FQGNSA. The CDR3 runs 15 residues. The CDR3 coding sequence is TGTGCCAGCAGGCCAACAGGGTTGAACACCGGGGAGCTGTTTTTT. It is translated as CASRPTGLNTGELFF.

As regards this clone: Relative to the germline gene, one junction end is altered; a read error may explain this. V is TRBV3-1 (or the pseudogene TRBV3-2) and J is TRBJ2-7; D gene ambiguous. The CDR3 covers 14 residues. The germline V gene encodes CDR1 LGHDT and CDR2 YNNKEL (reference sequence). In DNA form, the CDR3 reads TGTGCCAGCAGCCAAACCTCACCCTCCCACGAGCAGTACTTC. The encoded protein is CASSQTSPSHEQYF.

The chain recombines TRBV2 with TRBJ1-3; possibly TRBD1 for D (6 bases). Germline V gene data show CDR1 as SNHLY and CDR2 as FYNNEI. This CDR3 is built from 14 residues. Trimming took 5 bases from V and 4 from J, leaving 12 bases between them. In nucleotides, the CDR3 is TGTGCCAGCAGTACACAGGGAGGCGGAAACACCATATATTTT. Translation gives CASSTQGGGNTIYF.

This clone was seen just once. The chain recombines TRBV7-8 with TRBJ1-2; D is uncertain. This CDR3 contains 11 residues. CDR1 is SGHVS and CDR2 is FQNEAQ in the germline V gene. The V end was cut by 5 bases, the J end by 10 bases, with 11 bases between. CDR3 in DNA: TGTGCCAGCAGCAGAGGTCTAACCTACACCTTC. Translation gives CASSRGLTYTF. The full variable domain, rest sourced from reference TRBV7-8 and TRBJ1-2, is GAGVSQSPRYKVAKRGQDVALRCDPISGHVSLFWYQQALGQGPEFLTYFQNEAQLDKSGLPSDRFFAERPEGSVSTLKIQRTQQEDSAVYLCASSRGLTYTFGSGTRLTVV.

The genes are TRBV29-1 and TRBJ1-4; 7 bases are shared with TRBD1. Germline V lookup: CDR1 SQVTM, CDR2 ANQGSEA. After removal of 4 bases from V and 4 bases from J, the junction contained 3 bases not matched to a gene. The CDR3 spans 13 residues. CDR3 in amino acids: CSVGPGGNEKLFF. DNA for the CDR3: TGCAGCGTTGGGCCAGGGGGTAATGAAAAACTGTTTTTT.

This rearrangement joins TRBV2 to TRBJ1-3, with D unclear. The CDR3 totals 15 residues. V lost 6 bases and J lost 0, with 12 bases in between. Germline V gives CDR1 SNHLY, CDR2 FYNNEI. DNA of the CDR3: TGTGCCAGCAGAGCCGGGGTGTTCTCTGGAAACACCATATATTTT. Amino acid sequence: CASRAGVFSGNTIYF. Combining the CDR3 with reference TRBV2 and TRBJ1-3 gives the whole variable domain EPEVTQTPSHQVTQMGQEVILRCVPISNHLYFYWYRQILGQKVEFLVSFYNNEISEKSEIFDDQFSVERPDGSNFTLKIRSTKLEDSAMYFCASRAGVFSGNTIYFGEGSWLTVV.

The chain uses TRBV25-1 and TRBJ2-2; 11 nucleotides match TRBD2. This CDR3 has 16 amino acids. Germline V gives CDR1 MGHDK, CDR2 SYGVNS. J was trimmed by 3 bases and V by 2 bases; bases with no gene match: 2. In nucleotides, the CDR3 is TGTGCCAGCAGTGAACTAGCGGGGGGCCACACCGGGGAGCTGTTTTTT. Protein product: CASSELAGGHTGELFF.

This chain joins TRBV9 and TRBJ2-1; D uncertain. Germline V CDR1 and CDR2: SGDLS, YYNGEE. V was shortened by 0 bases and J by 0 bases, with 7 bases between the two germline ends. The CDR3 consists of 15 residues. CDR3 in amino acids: CASSVGTSSYNEQFF. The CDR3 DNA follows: TGTGCCAGCAGCGTAGGAACGAGCTCCTACAATGAGCAGTTCTTC.

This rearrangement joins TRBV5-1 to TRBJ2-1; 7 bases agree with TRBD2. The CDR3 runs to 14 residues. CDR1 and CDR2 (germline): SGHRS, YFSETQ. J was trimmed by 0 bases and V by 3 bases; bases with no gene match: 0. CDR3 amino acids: CASSWTSSYNEQFF. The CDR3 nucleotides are TGCGCCAGCAGCTGGACTAGCTCCTACAATGAGCAGTTCTTC.

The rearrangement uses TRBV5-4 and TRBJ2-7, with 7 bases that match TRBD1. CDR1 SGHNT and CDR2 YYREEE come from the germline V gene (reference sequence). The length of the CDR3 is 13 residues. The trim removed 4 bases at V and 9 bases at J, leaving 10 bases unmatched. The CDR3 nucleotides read TGTGCCAGCAGCACGGTGGGACAGCACGGGCAGTACTTC. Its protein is CASSTVGQHGQYF.

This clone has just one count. CDR3 in DNA: TGTGCCAGTAGTATAGGGGTTGACAGGGTGGCACCCCTCCACTTT. This gives the protein CASSIGVDRVAPLHF. The rearrangement links TRBV19 to TRBJ1-6, with 7 bases identical to TRBD1. Germline-derived CDR1 and CDR2 are LNHDA and SQIVND (reference sequence). The J segment lost 11 bases and the V segment lost 1 base, leaving 8 bases of the junction unmatched. The CDR3 is made up of 15 amino acids.

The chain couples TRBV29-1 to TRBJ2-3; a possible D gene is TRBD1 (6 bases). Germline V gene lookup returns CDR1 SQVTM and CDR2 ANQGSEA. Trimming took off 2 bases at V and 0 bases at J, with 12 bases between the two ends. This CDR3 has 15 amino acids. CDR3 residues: CSVENRAPSTDTQYF. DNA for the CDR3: TGCAGCGTTGAAAACAGGGCCCCTAGCACAGATACGCAGTATTTT.

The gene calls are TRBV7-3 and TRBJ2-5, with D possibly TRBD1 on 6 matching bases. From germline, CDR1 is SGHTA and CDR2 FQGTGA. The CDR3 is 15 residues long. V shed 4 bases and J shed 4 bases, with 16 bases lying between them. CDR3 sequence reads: CASSYLGGVGETQYF. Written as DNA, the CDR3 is TGTGCCAGCAGCTACTTAGGGGGAGTCGGAGAGACCCAGTACTTC. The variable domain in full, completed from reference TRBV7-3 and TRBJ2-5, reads GAGVSQTPSNKVTEKGKYVELRCDPISGHTALYWYRQSLGQGPEFLIYFQGTGAADDSGLPNDRFFAVRPEGSVSTLKIQRTERGDSAVYLCASSYLGGVGETQYFGPGTRLLVL.

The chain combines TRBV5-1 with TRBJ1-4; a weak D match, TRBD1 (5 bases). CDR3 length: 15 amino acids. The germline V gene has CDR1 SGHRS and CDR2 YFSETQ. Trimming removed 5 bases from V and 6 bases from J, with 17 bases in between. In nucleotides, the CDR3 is TGCGCCAGCAGATTTACACTAGGGGCGGATGAAAAACTGTTTTTT. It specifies CASRFTLGADEKLFF.